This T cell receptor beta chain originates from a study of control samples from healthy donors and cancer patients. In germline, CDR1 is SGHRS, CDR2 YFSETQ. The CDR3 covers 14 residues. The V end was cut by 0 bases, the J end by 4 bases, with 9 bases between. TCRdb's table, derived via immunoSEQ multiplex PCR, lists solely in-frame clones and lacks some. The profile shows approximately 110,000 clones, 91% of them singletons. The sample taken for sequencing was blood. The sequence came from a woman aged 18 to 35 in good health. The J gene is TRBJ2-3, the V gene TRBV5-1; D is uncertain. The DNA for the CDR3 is TGCGCCAGCAGCTTGGCGGATGGGGCAGATACGCAGTATTTT. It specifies CASSLADGADTQYF.